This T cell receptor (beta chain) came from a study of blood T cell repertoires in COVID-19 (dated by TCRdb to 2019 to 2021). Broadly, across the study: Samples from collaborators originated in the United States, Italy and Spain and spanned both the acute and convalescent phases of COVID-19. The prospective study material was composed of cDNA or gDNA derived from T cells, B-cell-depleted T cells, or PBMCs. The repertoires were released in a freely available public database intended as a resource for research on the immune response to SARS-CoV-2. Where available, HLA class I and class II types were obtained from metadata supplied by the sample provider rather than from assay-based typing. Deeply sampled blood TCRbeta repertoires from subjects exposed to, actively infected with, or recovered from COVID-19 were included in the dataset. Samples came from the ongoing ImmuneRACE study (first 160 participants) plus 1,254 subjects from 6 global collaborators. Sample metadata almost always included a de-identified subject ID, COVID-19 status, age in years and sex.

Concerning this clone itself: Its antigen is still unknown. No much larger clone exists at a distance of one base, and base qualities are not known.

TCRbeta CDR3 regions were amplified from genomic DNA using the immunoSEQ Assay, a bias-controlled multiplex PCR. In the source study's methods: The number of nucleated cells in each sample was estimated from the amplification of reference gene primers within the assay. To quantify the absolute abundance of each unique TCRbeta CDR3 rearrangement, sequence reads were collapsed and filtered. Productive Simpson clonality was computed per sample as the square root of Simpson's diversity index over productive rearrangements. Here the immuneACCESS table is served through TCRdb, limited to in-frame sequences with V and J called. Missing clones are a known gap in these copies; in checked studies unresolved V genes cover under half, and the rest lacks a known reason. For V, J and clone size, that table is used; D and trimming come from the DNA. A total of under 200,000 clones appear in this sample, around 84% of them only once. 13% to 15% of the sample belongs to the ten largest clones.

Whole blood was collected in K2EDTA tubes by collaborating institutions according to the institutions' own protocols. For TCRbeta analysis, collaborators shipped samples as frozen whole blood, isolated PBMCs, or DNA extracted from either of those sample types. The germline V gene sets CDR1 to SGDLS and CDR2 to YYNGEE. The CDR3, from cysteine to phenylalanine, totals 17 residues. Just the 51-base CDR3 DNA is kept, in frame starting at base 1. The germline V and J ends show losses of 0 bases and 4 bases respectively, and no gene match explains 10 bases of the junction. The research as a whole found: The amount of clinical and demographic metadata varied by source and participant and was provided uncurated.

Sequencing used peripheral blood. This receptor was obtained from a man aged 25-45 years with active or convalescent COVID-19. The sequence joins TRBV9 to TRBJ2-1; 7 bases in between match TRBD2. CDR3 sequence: CASSVAGASGVYNEQFF. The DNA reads TGTGCCAGCAGCGTAGCTGGAGCTAGCGGAGTATACAATGAGCAGTTCTTC.